Listed below are T cell receptor beta chains from one sample, sequenced in a study of blood T cell repertoires in COVID-19. TCRdb's copy holds only in-frame clones and misses some; the assay was immunoSEQ multiplex PCR. The sample gives about 64,000 clones, around 82% of which show up once; over 12% is in the top ten. Specimen: peripheral blood. The receptors here all came from a man between 60 and 70 years old with COVID-19, enrolled during active disease. Each CDR3 is given with its conserved first and last residue. The order of the fields is clone size, J gene, D gene, V gene, CDR3 protein, CDR3 DNA. The D gene is left open where the match is weak. Some rows have no size entry. The others give once, few or many, or a class for an expanded clone.

clone size: .; J gene: TRBJ2-1; D gene: TRBD1; V gene: TRBV20-1; CDR3 protein: CSASSGQGAAYGEQFF; CDR3 DNA: TGCAGTGCTAGTTCCGGACAGGGGGCGGCTTATGGTGAGCAGTTCTTC
clone size: .; J gene: TRBJ1-6; D gene: .; V gene: TRBV4-1; CDR3 protein: CASSQTFGNSPLHF; CDR3 DNA: TGCGCCAGCAGCCAGACATTTGGGAATTCACCCCTCCACTTT
clone size: .; J gene: TRBJ2-5; D gene: .; V gene: TRBV5-1; CDR3 protein: CASSLLTGTQETQYF; CDR3 DNA: TGCGCCAGCAGCTTGTTAACAGGGACCCAAGAGACCCAGTACTTC
clone size: .; J gene: TRBJ2-2; D gene: TRBD1; V gene: TRBV2; CDR3 protein: CASRRTGGVTGELFF; CDR3 DNA: TGTGCCAGCAGACGGACAGGGGGCGTCACCGGGGAGCTGTTTTTT
clone size: .; J gene: TRBJ2-7; D gene: .; V gene: TRBV29-1; CDR3 protein: CSVLRGGSSYEQYF; CDR3 DNA: TGCAGCGTCCTCAGGGGCGGGAGCTCCTACGAGCAGTACTTC
clone size: once; J gene: TRBJ2-2; D gene: .; V gene: TRBV5-1; CDR3 protein: CASSLTSYSSGELFF; CDR3 DNA: TGCGCCAGCAGCTTGACTAGCTACAGTTCCGGGGAGCTGTTTTTT
clone size: few; J gene: TRBJ1-5; D gene: .; V gene: TRBV2; CDR3 protein: CASNRGNQPQHF; CDR3 DNA: TGTGCCAGCAACAGGGGCAATCAGCCCCAGCATTTT
clone size: once; J gene: TRBJ1-6; D gene: TRBD1; V gene: TRBV5-5; CDR3 protein: CASSQTGDRNSPLHF; CDR3 DNA: TGTGCCAGCAGTCAGACAGGGGATCGGAATTCACCCCTCCACTTT
clone size: .; J gene: TRBJ1-2; D gene: TRBD1; V gene: TRBV29-1; CDR3 protein: CSVATGGDYGYTF; CDR3 DNA: TGCAGCGTGGCTACAGGGGGGGACTATGGCTACACCTTC
clone size: .; J gene: TRBJ2-3; D gene: TRBD1; V gene: TRBV28; CDR3 protein: CASSATGPVPPTQYF; CDR3 DNA: TGTGCCAGCAGTGCGACAGGGCCCGTCCCTCCTACGCAGTATTTT
clone size: .; J gene: TRBJ2-1; D gene: TRBD2; V gene: TRBV29-1; CDR3 protein: CSVGSLAEAYNEQFF; CDR3 DNA: TGCAGCGTTGGGAGTCTAGCGGAGGCCTACAATGAGCAGTTCTTC
clone size: .; J gene: TRBJ1-6; D gene: TRBD1; V gene: TRBV5-1; CDR3 protein: CASSSGQVGSPLHF; CDR3 DNA: TGCGCCAGCAGCTCGGGACAGGTGGGTTCACCCCTCCACTTT
clone size: .; J gene: TRBJ2-1; D gene: .; V gene: TRBV5-1; CDR3 protein: CASSWSVVDNEQFF; CDR3 DNA: TGCGCCAGCAGCTGGAGCGTCGTGGACAATGAGCAGTTCTTC
clone size: .; J gene: TRBJ2-5; D gene: TRBD1; V gene: TRBV19; CDR3 protein: CASSARGQGQETQYF; CDR3 DNA: TGTGCCAGTAGTGCCCGCGGACAGGGCCAAGAGACCCAGTACTTC
clone size: .; J gene: TRBJ1-5; D gene: .; V gene: TRBV2; CDR3 protein: CASSDKGLGLTSNQPQHF; CDR3 DNA: TGTGCCAGCAGTGATAAGGGGCTTGGCCTGACTAGCAATCAGCCCCAGCATTTT
clone size: .; J gene: TRBJ1-2; D gene: TRBD1; V gene: TRBV7-9; CDR3 protein: CASSLTGLLGGYTF; CDR3 DNA: TGTGCCAGCAGCTTGACAGGGCTACTAGGTGGCTACACCTTC
clone size: .; J gene: TRBJ1-1; D gene: .; V gene: TRBV18; CDR3 protein: CASSPTQGRGEAFF; CDR3 DNA: TGTGCCAGCTCACCGACTCAGGGAAGGGGTGAAGCTTTCTTT
clone size: .; J gene: TRBJ2-7; D gene: .; V gene: TRBV3-1/TRBV3-2; CDR3 protein: CASSTGWSYEQYF; CDR3 DNA: TGTGCCAGCAGCACGGGGTGGTCCTACGAGCAGTACTTC
clone size: .; J gene: TRBJ2-1; D gene: TRBD2; V gene: TRBV24-1; CDR3 protein: CATSDSAPGLLGNEQFF; CDR3 DNA: TGTGCCACCAGTGATTCGGCCCCGGGACTACTGGGGAATGAGCAGTTCTTC
clone size: .; J gene: TRBJ2-1; D gene: TRBD2; V gene: TRBV11-2; CDR3 protein: CASTPGGGGADEQFF; CDR3 DNA: TGTGCCAGCACCCCGGGCGGCGGGGGGGCAGATGAGCAGTTCTTC
clone size: .; J gene: TRBJ2-5; D gene: .; V gene: TRBV4-1; CDR3 protein: CASSQAASRETQYF; CDR3 DNA: TGCGCCAGCAGCCAAGCGGCTAGCAGGGAGACCCAGTACTTC
clone size: .; J gene: TRBJ2-7; D gene: TRBD1; V gene: TRBV28; CDR3 protein: CASLGQGVHEQYF; CDR3 DNA: TGTGCCAGCCTGGGACAGGGGGTCCACGAGCAGTACTTC
clone size: .; J gene: TRBJ1-1; D gene: .; V gene: TRBV4-2; CDR3 protein: CASSQKGGTEAFF; CDR3 DNA: TGTGCCAGCAGCCAAAAGGGGGGGACTGAAGCTTTCTTT
clone size: once; J gene: TRBJ1-2; D gene: .; V gene: TRBV27; CDR3 protein: CASSFRSGYGYTF; CDR3 DNA: TGTGCCAGCAGTTTCCGGTCTGGCTATGGCTACACCTTC
clone size: .; J gene: TRBJ2-7; D gene: .; V gene: TRBV11-3; CDR3 protein: CASSPSAGAYEQYF; CDR3 DNA: TGTGCCAGCAGCCCTAGTGCAGGGGCCTACGAGCAGTACTTC
clone size: .; J gene: TRBJ2-1; D gene: .; V gene: TRBV11-3; CDR3 protein: CASSLLRDINEQFF; CDR3 DNA: TGTGCCAGCAGCTTATTAAGGGACATCAATGAGCAGTTCTTC
clone size: .; J gene: TRBJ2-5; D gene: TRBD2; V gene: TRBV5-5; CDR3 protein: CASSQDSGSGETQYF; CDR3 DNA: TGTGCCAGCAGCCAAGATAGCGGGAGTGGAGAGACCCAGTACTTC
clone size: .; J gene: TRBJ1-2; D gene: TRBD1; V gene: TRBV18; CDR3 protein: CASSPWTGLNYGYTF; CDR3 DNA: TGTGCCAGCTCACCCTGGACAGGATTAAACTATGGCTACACCTTC
clone size: .; J gene: TRBJ1-2; D gene: TRBD1; V gene: TRBV5-1; CDR3 protein: CASSLGQGVNYGYTF; CDR3 DNA: TGCGCCAGCAGCCTGGGACAGGGCGTAAACTATGGCTACACCTTC
clone size: .; J gene: TRBJ2-1; D gene: TRBD1; V gene: TRBV2; CDR3 protein: CASSSDRGTYNEQFF; CDR3 DNA: TGTGCCAGCAGTTCCGACAGGGGCACCTACAATGAGCAGTTCTTC
clone size: .; J gene: TRBJ1-1; D gene: .; V gene: TRBV11-3; CDR3 protein: CASSPGEAWGTEAFF; CDR3 DNA: TGTGCCAGCAGCCCGGGGGAGGCGTGGGGCACTGAAGCTTTCTTT
clone size: .; J gene: TRBJ2-7; D gene: .; V gene: TRBV28; CDR3 protein: CASSLLQGPTNEQYF; CDR3 DNA: TGTGCCAGCAGTTTATTACAGGGTCCCACCAACGAGCAGTACTTC
clone size: few; J gene: TRBJ2-3; D gene: .; V gene: TRBV6-5; CDR3 protein: CASSHSDTQYF; CDR3 DNA: TGTGCCAGCAGCCATTCAGATACGCAGTATTTT
clone size: .; J gene: TRBJ1-2; D gene: TRBD1; V gene: TRBV19; CDR3 protein: CASSSIQGSIYGYTF; CDR3 DNA: TGTGCCAGTAGTAGTATACAGGGGTCCATCTATGGCTACACCTTC
clone size: few; J gene: TRBJ2-1; D gene: .; V gene: TRBV10-1; CDR3 protein: CASSRGGEQFF; CDR3 DNA: TGCGCCAGCAGCAGGGGTGGGGAGCAGTTCTTC
clone size: .; J gene: TRBJ1-3; D gene: TRBD1; V gene: TRBV4-2; CDR3 protein: CASSQDRGSNGNTIYF; CDR3 DNA: TGTGCCAGCAGCCAAGACAGGGGGAGCAATGGAAACACCATATATTTT
clone size: .; J gene: TRBJ2-1; D gene: TRBD1; V gene: TRBV11-2; CDR3 protein: CASSVGTGSYNEQFF; CDR3 DNA: TGTGCCAGCAGCGTCGGGACAGGCTCCTACAATGAGCAGTTCTTC
clone size: .; J gene: TRBJ2-7; D gene: .; V gene: TRBV12-3/TRBV12-4; CDR3 protein: CASGLSQQYF; CDR3 DNA: TGTGCCAGCGGACTTTCCCAGCAGTACTTC
clone size: .; J gene: TRBJ2-2; D gene: TRBD1; V gene: TRBV7-8; CDR3 protein: CASSRAPGTGVNTGELFF; CDR3 DNA: TGTGCCAGCAGCCGAGCCCCCGGGACAGGGGTGAACACCGGGGAGCTGTTTTTT
clone size: .; J gene: TRBJ2-3; D gene: TRBD1; V gene: TRBV5-1; CDR3 protein: CATKGQSTDTQYF; CDR3 DNA: TGCGCGACGAAGGGACAGAGCACAGATACGCAGTATTTT
clone size: .; J gene: TRBJ2-5; D gene: TRBD1; V gene: TRBV4-1; CDR3 protein: CASSRPQGVAQETQYF; CDR3 DNA: TGCGCCAGCAGCCGCCCCCAGGGGGTAGCTCAAGAGACCCAGTACTTC
clone size: few; J gene: TRBJ2-3; D gene: TRBD2; V gene: TRBV18; CDR3 protein: CASSPQGLVEGSQYF; CDR3 DNA: TGTGCCAGCTCACCACAAGGACTAGTGGAAGGCTCGCAGTATTTT
clone size: .; J gene: TRBJ2-1; D gene: .; V gene: TRBV11-2; CDR3 protein: CASSLIRAASREQFF; CDR3 DNA: TGTGCCAGCAGCCTGATAAGAGCGGCATCCAGGGAGCAGTTCTTC
clone size: .; J gene: TRBJ2-1; D gene: .; V gene: TRBV9; CDR3 protein: CASSVVRDWRSDEQFF; CDR3 DNA: TGTGCCAGCAGCGTAGTTCGGGACTGGAGATCCGATGAGCAGTTCTTC